This T cell receptor (beta chain) was identified in a study of blood T cell repertoires in COVID-19. Overall study: T cells, B-cell-depleted T cells, or PBMCs provided the cDNA or gDNA that served as material.

The CDR3 runs to 11 residues. CDR1 DFQATT and CDR2 SNEGSKA come from the germline V gene (reference sequence). V was pared by 3 bases and J by 11 bases, with 13 bases between. Assay: immunoSEQ multiplex PCR; the TCRdb copy retains only in-frame clones and omits some. The repertoire includes around 56,000 clones, approximately 89% of them detected once, and about 6.9% sits in the top ten. The TCR sequence derives from a man aged 55 to 70 with active or convalescent COVID-19. The sequenced sample was peripheral blood. This chain connects TRBV20-1 to TRBJ1-1; D uncertain. The CDR3 spells CSARESVGAFF. Written as DNA, the CDR3 is TGCAGTGCTAGGGAGTCAGTTGGGGCTTTCTTT.